The 9 T cell receptor beta chains presented below share a single source sample, sequenced in a study of TIL therapy for anti-PD-1-resistant metastatic lung cancer. Stated time point: pre-treatment sample, taken before nivolumab and TIL therapy. This was the immunoSEQ v3 assay. Sequenced by immunoSEQ multiplex PCR; TCRdb stores in-frame clones only, minus some. Of about 43,000 clones in the sample, 70% to 80% were seen once. Specimen: blood, collected at baseline. These receptors all stem from a man in his sixties or seventies with non-small cell lung cancer.

The gene calls are TRBV12-2 and TRBJ2-6; the listed D gene, TRBD1, was not tested against the DNA. TRBV12-2 is marked as a pseudogene. This CDR3 region has 19 residues. This chain's CDR3 is CASRLALGTMTSGANVLTF. CDR3 DNA: TGTGCAAGTCGCTTAGCGCTAGGGACAATGACTTCTGGGGCCAACGTCCTGACTTTC.

This clone has just a few counts. The chain uses TRBV18 and TRBJ2-2, with D maybe TRBD1 (5 bases). The CDR3 extends over 17 amino acids. Germline CDR1 reads KGHSH; CDR2 reads LQKENI. Trimming stripped 3 bases from V and 3 bases from J, with 17 bases between. DNA for the CDR3: TGTGCCAGCTCACCCCGAGATAAGGGGTTGGACACCGGGGAGCTGTTTTTT. This sequence encodes CASSPRDKGLDTGELFF.

The chain uses TRBV19 and TRBJ2-1; 7 positions agree with TRBD1. The germline CDR1 and CDR2 sequences are LNHDA and SQIVND (reference sequence). CDR3 size: 16 residues. V trimming: 4 bases; J trimming: 1 base; junction bases outside the gene matches: 7. The CDR3 loop is CASSNNRGASYNEQFF. CDR3 coding DNA: TGTGCCAGTAGTAACAACAGGGGCGCTTCCTACAATGAGCAGTTCTTC.

The chain joins TRBV19 to TRBJ1-1, with unresolved D. Germline CDR1 reads LNHDA; CDR2 reads SQIVND (reference sequence). The CDR3 is 15 residues long. Deletions cut 5 bases from V and 6 bases from J, with 19 bases between. The CDR3: CASSPRLGGVAEAFF. The CDR3 DNA is TGTGCCAGTAGTCCCAGACTGGGCGGGGTCGCTGAAGCTTTCTTT.

The V gene is TRBV5-1, the J gene TRBJ2-2; possibly TRBD2 for D (5 bases). The V and J ends lost 2 bases and 0 bases respectively, with 17 bases between them. In germline, CDR1 is SGHRS, CDR2 YFSETQ. The CDR3 covers 18 residues. The CDR3 DNA is TGCGCCAGCAGCTTCCTAACCCGGGCGGGTGCGAACACCGGGGAGCTGTTTTTT. Protein product: CASSFLTRAGANTGELFF.

V and J are TRBV6-1 and TRBJ1-1; 7 positions agree with TRBD1. CDR1 and CDR2 (germline): MNHNS, SASEGT. V was clipped by 5 bases and J by 5 bases; unmatched bases: 11. The length of the CDR3 is 15 residues. CDR3 nucleotides: TGTGCCAGCAGTCTAGGTGGGACAGAATCGACTGAAGCTTTCTTT. Translation gives CASSLGGTESTEAFF.

V is TRBV2 and J is TRBJ2-2; TRBD2 matches at 11 bases. Trimming took 3 bases from V and 4 from J; bases not matched to a gene: 4. The CDR3 covers 16 residues. Germline assignment: CDR1 SNHLY and CDR2 FYNNEI. The CDR3 DNA follows: TGTGCCAGCAGTGAGTTACTAGCGGGAGCCACCGGGGAGCTGTTTTTT. Its translation: CASSELLAGATGELFF.

The CDR3 here is CASSPGTSGYEQYF. Here the CDR3 DNA reads TGCGCCAGCAGCCCCGGGACTAGCGGGTACGAGCAGTACTTC. The J gene is TRBJ2-7, the V gene TRBV5-1; TRBD2 matches at 12 bases. CDR3 length equals 14 residues. The germline gives CDR1 SGHRS, CDR2 YFSETQ. Trimming cost V 4 bases and J 4 bases; bases outside gene matches: 3.

Only a few counts were recorded for this clone. This CDR3 is CASSDRVGNTEAFF. CDR3 sequence (DNA): TGTGCCAGCAGTGATAGGGTCGGCAACACTGAAGCTTTCTTT. This chain connects TRBV2 to TRBJ1-1; unclear D gene. The CDR3 is 14 amino acids. V lost 3 bases, J lost 2 bases, and 10 bases lay in between. In germline, CDR1 is SNHLY, CDR2 FYNNEI.